This T cell receptor beta chain emerged from a study of human versus mouse CDR3 diversity and MHC coevolution. CDR3 size: 17 residues. The V gene's germline CDR1 is SGHDT and CDR2 YYEEEE. Between the trimmed V and J ends, which lost 7 bases and 4 bases, there was a span of 26 bases. On this clone itself: Its antigen is still unknown.

Whole-study results and caveats: Among all groups, most of the three human donors showed least clonal inequality.

The method was immunoSEQ multiplex PCR; TCRdb's version includes in-frame clones alone and lacks a portion of them. The sample includes about 77,000 clones, about 90% of them seen just once. The TCR originated in a person between 30 and 69 years old in good health. V usage is TRBV5-6 and J usage is TRBJ2-5, with a tentative D call TRBD1 (5 bases). Sample: naive CD4+ T cells from blood. Subset of the sample: CD45RO-negative CD62L-positive naive CD4 T cells. The CDR3 spells CASHAQARAGLLETQYF. CDR3 bases: TGTGCCAGCCACGCCCAGGCCCGGGCAGGGCTTTTAGAGACCCAGTACTTC. The full variable domain, its missing parts supplied by reference TRBV5-6 and TRBJ2-5, is DAGVTQSPTHLIKTRGQQVTLRCSPKSGHDTVSWYQQALGQGPQFIFQYYEEEERQRGNFPDRFSGHQFPNYSSELNVNALLLGDSALYLCASHAQARAGLLETQYFGPGTRLLVL.